The rows below give T cell receptor beta chains drawn from one sample of a study of blood T cell repertoires in COVID-19. Here immunoSEQ multiplex PCR was the method, and the copy in TCRdb shows in-frame clones only, minus some. The table includes more than 400,000 clones, approximately 83% detected once. The sample taken for sequencing was peripheral blood. Receptors originate from a human donor in a cohort sampled during active COVID-19. Each CDR3 is given with its conserved first and last residue. Each record gives: CDR3 DNA, CDR3 protein, V gene, J gene, clone size, D gene. A D gene is named only where the DNA matches it firmly. Size values are once, few and many counts, or a class for expanded clones, and some rows have none.

TGTGCCAGCAGATTCCAGGGCCTTCGCTACGAGCAGTACTTC	CASRFQGLRYEQYF	TRBV5-5	TRBJ2-7	.	.
TGTGCCTGGAAGACTAGCGGCCCCTACAATGAGCAGTTCTTC	CAWKTSGPYNEQFF	TRBV30	TRBJ2-1	.	TRBD2
TGTGCCAGCAGGAAAAGGGGGCCCACAGATACGCAGTATTTT	CASRKRGPTDTQYF	TRBV7-2	TRBJ2-3	.	TRBD1
TGTGCCAGCAGTTACCGGCGGAAGAACACTGAAGCTTTCTTT	CASSYRRKNTEAFF	TRBV6-5	TRBJ1-1	.	.
TGTGCCAGCAGCCAACGCCAGGTGAACACTGAAGCTTTCTTT	CASSQRQVNTEAFF	TRBV3-1/TRBV3-2	TRBJ1-1	.	.
TGTGCCAGCAGCCGCGCGGGGACTAGCCGGTTCTACGAGCAGTACTTC	CASSRAGTSRFYEQYF	TRBV6-6	TRBJ2-7	.	TRBD2
TGTGCTAGTGGTTTGTATCAGGCCCGTAGTCAGCCCCAGCATTTT	CASGLYQARSQPQHF	TRBV12-5	TRBJ1-5	.	.
TGTGCCAGCAGTAGGCTAGCGGGCACAGATACGCAGTATTTT	CASSRLAGTDTQYF	TRBV2	TRBJ2-3	.	TRBD2
TGCGCCAGCAGCTTGGAAGACAGCCTTAACTATGGCTACACCTTC	CASSLEDSLNYGYTF	TRBV5-1	TRBJ1-2	.	.
TGTGCCAGCAGCTCTAAAGGGGACTTCCAGAGCTCCTATAATTCACCCCTCCACTTT	CASSSKGDFQSSYNSPLHF	TRBV27	TRBJ1-6	once	.
TGTGCCAGCAGCCGCTCCGGGACAGGGGGCGCCGATTTACGTGGCTACACCTTC	CASSRSGTGGADLRGYTF	TRBV7-3	TRBJ1-2	.	TRBD1
TGTGCCAGTCGATCCCATAGATATGACAGGCACTATCAGCCCCAGCATTTT	CASRSHRYDRHYQPQHF	TRBV28	TRBJ1-5	once	.
TGTGCCAGCAGTGGAAAGATATCGCCTTGGGGCGAGCAGTTCTTC	CASSGKISPWGEQFF	TRBV28	TRBJ2-1	.	.
TGTGCCAGCAGTGCATACGGGACAGGGAATCAGCCCCAGCATTTT	CASSAYGTGNQPQHF	TRBV27	TRBJ1-5	once	TRBD1
TGTGCCAGCAGCCAGGAGGACAGGGGACGCACAGATACGCAGTATTTT	CASSQEDRGRTDTQYF	TRBV4-2	TRBJ2-3	once	TRBD1
TGTGCCAGCAGCTGGAGGGGAACCGGGACAGGGAGTCCAGGTGAAAAACTGTTTTTT	CASSWRGTGTGSPGEKLFF	TRBV7-2	TRBJ1-4	.	TRBD1
TGTGCCAGCAGCTCCCGGGATCCGGCAAGCGGGAGATACACAGATACGCAGTATTTT	CASSSRDPASGRYTDTQYF	TRBV7-9	TRBJ2-3	.	TRBD2
TGTGCCAGCCTTCAGGCATATAGCAATCAGCCCCAGCATTTT	CASLQAYSNQPQHF	TRBV19	TRBJ1-5	.	.
TGCAGCGTTACGACTAGCGGGAGTATCGGGGAGCTGTTTTTT	CSVTTSGSIGELFF	TRBV29-1	TRBJ2-2	.	TRBD2
TGTGCCAGCGGGATAGGACAGGGGCTGTGGGGAGGCGAAAAACTGTTTTTT	CASGIGQGLWGGEKLFF	TRBV7-6	TRBJ1-4	few	TRBD1
TGCGCCAGCAGCCCGGGACTAGCGGGAGTTCAGAAGTTCTTC	CASSPGLAGVQKFF	TRBV4-1	TRBJ2-1	.	TRBD2
TGTGCCACCTCTCGGGAGGGGAGGACTGAAGCTTTCTTT	CATSREGRTEAFF	TRBV24-1	TRBJ1-1	.	.